This T cell receptor (beta chain) was documented in a study of kidney transplant recipient with SARS-CoV-2 infection. Germline V gene lookup returns CDR1 SGDLS and CDR2 YYNGEE. The CDR3 is 14 amino acids. The V gene lost 7 bases and the J gene lost 6 bases, with 18 bases spanning the gap. MiXCR was run by TCRdb on the reads, yielding one entry per CDR3 protein. The table includes fewer than 250,000 distinct CDR3 sequences, under 35% detected once. The genes are TRBV9 and TRBJ2-3; D may match TRBD1 or TRBD2 (6 bases each). The sequence came from a male patient aged 30 to 40 who had COVID-19 and was a kidney transplant recipient. Some T cells here may be from the graft donor. The sequences come from a blood sample, collected at baseline and between days 110 and 120 from a kidney transplant recipient. CDR3 sequence reads: CASRPRGAWDTQYF. CDR3 nucleotide sequence: TGTGCCAGCCGCCCGAGGGGGGCCTGGGATACGCAGTATTTT.